What follows are 21 T cell receptor beta chains derived from one specimen sequenced in a study of technical replicates of blood from a few donors (dated by TCRdb to about 2017). Receptor amplification or capture employed the immunoSEQ multiplex PCR assay. TCRdb re-hosts the immuneACCESS table, in-frame sequences only. Its copies lack some clones; in the studies checked, an unresolved V gene accounts for under half of them, and the cause for the rest is not known. A total of 65,000 to 90,000 clones appear in this sample, 90% to 95% of them only once. The top ten clones comprise 0.2% to 0.25% of the sample. The sample comprised T cells isolated from PBMCs. The receptors originated from a human donor in good health.

The chain recombines TRBV11-2 with TRBJ2-5, with D hard to call. Germline V gene lookup returns CDR1 SGHAT and CDR2 FQNNGV. The CDR3 has 11 residues. V lost 5 bases and J 5 bases, leaving 6 bases between the germline ends. The CDR3 is CASSPLETQYF. The CDR3 nucleotides read TGTGCCAGCAGCCCCCTCGAGACCCAGTACTTC.

This clone was seen a handful of times. The chain combines TRBV29-1 with TRBJ1-1; a possible D gene is TRBD1 (5 bases). The CDR3 length is 14 residues. Germline loops: CDR1 SQVTM, CDR2 ANQGSEA. V was trimmed by 3 bases and J by 1 base, leaving 12 bases between them. CDR3 DNA: TGCAGCGTTGAGGGCGGAGGGACGAACACTGAAGCTTTCTTT. Encoded protein: CSVEGGGTNTEAFF.

This clone occurred a few times. The CDR3 bases are TGTGCCAGCAGTGAAGCTAGTGAAGCTTTCTTT. It specifies CASSEASEAFF. The chain is built from TRBV6-1 and TRBJ1-1; D gene uncertain. CDR3 length: 11 residues. V dropped 0 bases and J dropped 7 bases, with 3 bases sitting between them. Looked up from germline, CDR1 is MNHNS and CDR2 is SASEGT.

The chain recombines TRBV6-1 with TRBJ1-2; no clear D. The CDR3 has 14 residues. V was clipped by 2 bases and J by 2 bases, with 9 bases between them. Germline CDR1 MNHNS, CDR2 SASEGT. The CDR3 spells CASSEIISNYGYTF. CDR3 bases: TGTGCCAGCAGTGAAATTATTTCGAACTATGGCTACACCTTC.

The chain employs TRBV9 and TRBJ1-1, with 7 bases lining up with TRBD1. The CDR3 has 14 amino acids. CDR1 is SGDLS and CDR2 is YYNGEE in the germline V gene. V dropped 2 bases and J dropped 3; count of bases not matched to a gene: 4. The CDR3 region is CASSVVQGYTEAFF. CDR3 in DNA: TGTGCCAGCAGCGTCGTACAGGGGTACACTGAAGCTTTCTTT.

The chain is built from TRBV7-2 and TRBJ2-1; the match to TRBD1 covers 10 bases. With 6 bases clipped from V and 8 bases from J, the junction kept 16 bases outside the gene matches. The length of the CDR3 is 17 residues. Germline values: CDR1 SGHTA, CDR2 FQGNSA. The CDR3 spells CASSPLDGTGVKYEQFF. In DNA, the CDR3 is TGTGCCAGCAGTCCCTTAGACGGGACAGGGGTGAAGTATGAGCAGTTCTTC.

The rearrangement joins TRBV4-2 to TRBJ2-2, with TRBD2 matching 9 bases. V lost 3 bases, J lost 2 bases, and 1 base stayed unmatched. Germline lookup yields CDR1 LGHNA and CDR2 YNFKEQ. This CDR3 contains 15 residues. CDR3 in amino acids: CASSQTSGNTGELFF. CDR3 DNA: TGTGCCAGCAGCCAGACTAGCGGCAACACCGGGGAGCTGTTTTTT.

The V and J genes are TRBV5-1 and TRBJ2-7, with 9 positions matching TRBD1. V trimming: 3 bases; J trimming: 1 base; junction bases outside the gene matches: 5. From germline, CDR1 is SGHRS and CDR2 YFSETQ. The CDR3 spans 15 residues. DNA for the CDR3: TGCGCCAGCAGCTATGGACAGGGGTTGTCCTACGAGCAGTACTTC. Encoded protein: CASSYGQGLSYEQYF.

The chain recombines TRBV11-2 with TRBJ2-7, with 7 nucleotides matching TRBD2. V lost 4 bases to trimming and J lost 1 base; unmatched junction nucleotides: 1. Germline values: CDR1 SGHAT, CDR2 FQNNGV. The CDR3 contains 13 residues. CDR3 amino acids: CASSWGGSYEQYF. In DNA form, the CDR3 reads TGTGCCAGCAGCTGGGGGGGGTCCTACGAGCAGTACTTC.

The chain recombines TRBV11-3 with TRBJ1-6, with 8 bases lining up with TRBD1. The ends lost 5 bases at V and 9 bases at J; junction bases unmatched: 6. CDR1 SGHNT and CDR2 YENEEA come from the germline V gene. CDR3 size: 14 residues. The CDR3 is CASSLGQGSSPLHF. CDR3 sequence (DNA): TGTGCCAGCAGCCTAGGACAGGGCTCTTCACCCCTCCACTTT. The whole variable domain, remainder taken from reference TRBV11-3 and TRBJ1-6, is EAGVVQSPRYKIIEKKQPVAFWCNPISGHNTLYWYLQNLGQGPELLIRYENEEAVDDSQLPKDRFSAERLKGVDSTLKIQPAELGDSAVYLCASSLGQGSSPLHFGNGTRLTVT.

The rearrangement links TRBV10-3 to TRBJ1-1; D gene ambiguous. CDR3 size: 16 residues. The V end lost 0 bases, the J end lost 0 bases, and 11 bases lay between the germline ends. CDR1 and CDR2 (germline): ENHRY, SYGVKD. The CDR3 DNA is TGTGCCATCAGTGAGTCTCGGCGGGAACTGAACACTGAAGCTTTCTTT. Amino acids: CAISESRRELNTEAFF.

This rearrangement joins TRBV7-3 to TRBJ2-7; the D gene is possibly TRBD1 (5 bases). V was clipped by 2 bases and J by 3 bases, with 8 bases between them. Germline V gene sequence: CDR1 SGHTA, CDR2 FQGTGA. This CDR3 has 13 amino acids. The CDR3 DNA reads as TGTGCCAGCAGCTTACTCCAGGGCTACGAGCAGTACTTC. Protein product: CASSLLQGYEQYF. Supplemented by reference TRBV7-3 and TRBJ2-7, the full variable domain reads GAGVSQTPSNKVTEKGKYVELRCDPISGHTALYWYRQSLGQGPEFLIYFQGTGAADDSGLPNDRFFAVRPEGSVSTLKIQRTERGDSAVYLCASSLLQGYEQYFGPGTRLTVT.

V and J are TRBV2 and TRBJ2-3; a possible D gene is TRBD2 (7 bases). From germline, CDR1 is SNHLY and CDR2 FYNNEI. CDR3 size: 14 residues. The CDR3, as DNA: TGTGCAGCCTGGGCCGGGGGGCTCACAGATACGCAGTATTTT. This codes for CAAWAGGLTDTQYF.

The CDR3 nucleotides read TGTGCCAGCAGCCTGAGGACAGGGAACATGAACACTGAAGCTTTCTTT. Protein sequence: CASSLRTGNMNTEAFF. V gene TRBV9 combines with J gene TRBJ1-1, with 8 bases fitting TRBD1. The CDR3 loop spans 16 amino acids. Germline CDR1 is SGDLS and CDR2 is YYNGEE. The ends lost 4 bases at V and 0 bases at J; junction bases unmatched: 8.

V usage is TRBV9 and J usage is TRBJ2-4; 9 nucleotides match TRBD1. Trimming at V came to 4 bases and at J to 1 base, leaving 12 bases not matched to a gene. The CDR3 sequence is 18 residues long. Looked up from germline, CDR1 is SGDLS and CDR2 is YYNGEE. CDR3 sequence (DNA): TGTGCCAGCAGCAAGACTACAGGGGGCGGCGAGGCCAAAAACATTCAGTACTTC. Its protein product is CASSKTTGGGEAKNIQYF.

This clone was detected only once. This rearrangement joins TRBV9 to TRBJ1-3; 9 nucleotides agree with TRBD1. Germline-derived CDR1 and CDR2 are SGDLS and YYNGEE. The CDR3 length is 19 residues. Losses at the gene ends were 0 bases for V and 2 bases for J; bases not matched to a gene: 12. CDR3 sequence: CASSVDAQGARPPGNTIYF. CDR3 DNA sequence: TGTGCCAGCAGCGTAGACGCACAGGGGGCCCGTCCACCTGGAAACACCATATATTTT.

The V call is TRBV7-9, the J call TRBJ1-1; D remains ambiguous. The CDR3 spans 14 residues. The germline V gene encodes CDR1 SEHNR and CDR2 FQNEAQ (reference sequence). The germline V and J ends were trimmed by 2 bases and 3 bases, with 10 bases remaining between them. The CDR3 DNA sequence: TGTGCCAGCAGCTTATTCACTGCTCACACTGAAGCTTTCTTT. Amino acid sequence: CASSLFTAHTEAFF.

In its sample, this clone was seen once. The V and J genes are TRBV4-1 and TRBJ2-5, with D possibly matching TRBD2 (6 bases). This CDR3 is built from 15 residues. Between the trimmed V and J ends, which lost 1 base and 2 bases, there was a span of 11 bases. Germline V gives CDR1 MGHRA, CDR2 YSYEKL. CDR3 residues: CASSQASAGQETQYF. CDR3 nucleotides: TGCGCCAGCAGCCAAGCCTCGGCGGGACAAGAGACCCAGTACTTC.

This chain joins TRBV10-3 and TRBJ2-1; 12 bases agree with TRBD2. The CDR3 is 15 amino acids. The junction had 5 bases not matched to a gene; V was cut back by 6 bases and J by 5 bases. Germline-derived CDR1 and CDR2 are ENHRY and SYGVKD. This chain's CDR3 is CAIRETSGGHNEQFF. In DNA, the CDR3 is TGTGCCATCAGGGAGACTAGCGGGGGACACAATGAGCAGTTCTTC.

The chain is built from TRBV27 and TRBJ1-5; 7 positions match TRBD1. J was trimmed by 6 bases and V by 3 bases; bases with no gene match: 5. The germline V gene has CDR1 MNHEY and CDR2 SMNVEV (reference sequence). CDR3 size: 14 residues. The CDR3 loop is CASSLSGGRQPQHF. The CDR3 bases are TGTGCCAGCAGTTTGTCAGGGGGTCGTCAGCCCCAGCATTTT.

The rearrangement joins TRBV10-1 to TRBJ2-2; 7 bases align to TRBD1. Germline lookup yields CDR1 WNHNN and CDR2 SYGVQD (reference sequence). The junction had 8 bases not matched to a gene; V was cut back by 6 bases and J by 4 bases. The CDR3 is made up of 15 amino acids. The CDR3 nucleotides read TGCGCCAGCAGCGGGGACAGCCGGTCCACCGGGGAGCTGTTTTTT. This gives the protein CASSGDSRSTGELFF.